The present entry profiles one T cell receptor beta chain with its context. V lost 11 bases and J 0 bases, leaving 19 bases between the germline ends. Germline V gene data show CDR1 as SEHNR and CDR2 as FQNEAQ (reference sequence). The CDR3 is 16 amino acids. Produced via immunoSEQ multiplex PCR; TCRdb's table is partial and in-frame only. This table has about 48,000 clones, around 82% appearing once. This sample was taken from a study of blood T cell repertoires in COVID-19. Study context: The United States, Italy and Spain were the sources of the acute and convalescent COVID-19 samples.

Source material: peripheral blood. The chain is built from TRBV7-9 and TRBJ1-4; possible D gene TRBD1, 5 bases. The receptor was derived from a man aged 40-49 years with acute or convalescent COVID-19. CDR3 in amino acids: CASQLGAVTTNEKLFF. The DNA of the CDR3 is TGTGCCTCACAACTTGGGGCCGTAACAACTAATGAAAAACTGTTTTTT. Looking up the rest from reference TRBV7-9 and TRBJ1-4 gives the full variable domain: DTGVSQNPRHKITKRGQNVTFRCDPISEHNRLYWYRQTLGQGPEFLTYFQNEAQLEKSRLLSDRFSAERPKGSFSTLEIQRTEQGDSAMYLCASQLGAVTTNEKLFFGSGTQLSVL.